Below, one T cell receptor (beta chain) is given with its context. As yet, its antigen is unknown. PCR primers comprised 60 Vbeta and 13 Jbeta primers. Generated by immunoSEQ multiplex PCR, the TCRdb table keeps only in-frame clones and is missing some. The sample contains 120,000 or so clones, roughly four fifths of which appear only once. Germline lookup yields CDR1 SEHNR and CDR2 FQNEAQ (reference sequence). This CDR3 contains 12 residues. This entry is derived from a study of cytomegalovirus exposure and HLA in healthy donors. Study-wide findings and caveats: Compared with the approximately 680-donor mean, an Asian-associated ancestry cluster reportedly had fewer N-insertions, according to a later analysis. Rare sequences made up most TCRs, while some public TCRs were found in many donors. There was a cluster of highly shared sequence variants that was likely a sequencing artifact.

The genes are TRBV7-9 and TRBJ1-2; D possibly corresponds to TRBD1 (5 bases). This TCR came from a man aged 18-30 years in good health and CMV-seronegative. Input material: PBMCs. Written as DNA, the CDR3 is TGTTCCTGCCGCGGGGACTCATATGGCTACACCTTC. Amino acid sequence: CSCRGDSYGYTF.